Listed here is a single TCR beta chain. The source of the sample is a study of shared clonotypes between healthy human individuals. The germline V gene has CDR1 SGHNT and CDR2 YENEEA. Trimming left V 5 bases short and J 5 bases short, with 22 bases between. CDR3 size: 16 residues. This table comes from immunoSEQ multiplex PCR, and its TCRdb copy is limited to in-frame clones, with some not included. The sample lists hundreds of thousands of clones; approximately 79% were seen once. What was sequenced was memory CD4+ T cells sorted from blood. Subset meaning: CD45RA-negative fraction. This TCR derives from a woman between 25 and 40 years old in good health. V is TRBV11-3 and J is TRBJ2-7; possible D gene TRBD2, 8 bases. This CDR3 is CASSRGLSGSIDEQYF. The CDR3 region has the DNA TGTGCCAGCAGCAGGGGGCTCAGCGGGAGTATCGACGAGCAGTACTTC.